This T cell receptor (beta chain) stems from a study of blood T cells in healthy people across ages. The study's findings and limits: Correlation between TCR beta diversity and naive T cell percentage was strong.

This clonotype was seen a handful of times. Antigen: not known. At one of its ends the junction is not consistent with the germline gene, which may arise from a read error. The germline V gene has CDR1 SGHNT and CDR2 YENEEA. The CDR3 runs 12 residues. Alongside a J-beta primer mix, a sample-barcoded 5' primer served in a second PCR lasting roughly 7 to 12 cycles. Each TCR beta cDNA got a 12-nucleotide random molecular identifier. MiXCR, applied by TCRdb to the 5' RACE reads, yields one record per CDR3 protein. The table records just under 750,000 distinct CDR3 sequences, about 20% of them present only once.

The sequence came from an older man in good health. The chain carries TRBV11-3 and TRBJ2-5, with D maybe TRBD1 (5 bases). Sequenced sample: blood. This chain's CDR3 is CASSSSGYRLFF. CDR3 coding DNA: TGTGCCAGCAGCTCCTCAGGGTATCGCCTGTTCTTC.